The next 29 T cell receptor beta chains were all read from a single sample in a study of blood T cell repertoires in COVID-19. This table comes from immunoSEQ multiplex PCR, and its TCRdb copy is limited to in-frame clones, with some not included. Of more than 250,000 clones in the sample, roughly nine tenths were seen once. The sequenced sample consisted of PBMCs or T cells enriched from blood (not recorded which). These TCRs come from a woman aged 25 to 39 who had recovered from COVID-19.

The rearrangement links TRBV30 to TRBJ1-2; 7 bases fit TRBD1. The CDR3 spans 12 residues. Germline V lookup: CDR1 GTSNPN, CDR2 SVGIG (reference sequence). The V segment lost 5 bases and the J segment 8 bases; nucleotides outside the gene matches: 8. The CDR3 coding sequence is TGTGCCTGGGGACAGGCCCCGGTCGGCTACACCTTC. It specifies CAWGQAPVGYTF.

Comments on this clone: An end of the junction does not agree with germline; a read error may underlie this. The chain employs TRBV11-2 and TRBJ2-1, with a possible D match to TRBD2 (7 bases). The CDR3 is 13 amino acids. Looked up from germline, CDR1 is SGHAT and CDR2 is FQNNGV. The CDR3 region is CASSLGGQRGTLF. The CDR3 coding sequence is TGTGCCAGCAGCTTAGGGGGGCAGCGGGGAACGCTCTTC.

The chain recombines TRBV5-1 with TRBJ1-1; no clear D. This CDR3 comprises 15 residues. Germline V lookup: CDR1 SGHRS, CDR2 YFSETQ. V was clipped by 4 bases and J by 1 base, with 14 bases between them. Here the CDR3 DNA reads TGCGCCAGCAGCCCAAACTACATGGAGAACACTGAAGCTTTCTTT. Residues: CASSPNYMENTEAFF.

This chain joins TRBV5-1 and TRBJ2-1; D is undetermined. The V end was cut by 0 bases, the J end by 3 bases, with 10 bases between. Germline V gene sequence: CDR1 SGHRS, CDR2 YFSETQ. The CDR3 sequence is 15 residues long. CDR3: CASSLGGSIYNEQFF. As DNA, the CDR3 is TGCGCCAGCAGCTTGGGTGGCTCGATCTACAATGAGCAGTTCTTC.

The chain uses TRBV5-8 and TRBJ2-1; D uncertain. The CDR3 spans 15 residues. Germline loops: CDR1 SGHTS, CDR2 YDEGEE. The V gene lost 4 bases and the J gene lost 3 bases, with 14 bases spanning the gap. The CDR3 DNA is TGTGCCAGCAGCCCTACCGAAAAACTCTACAATGAGCAGTTCTTC. It specifies CASSPTEKLYNEQFF.

V gene TRBV29-1 combines with J gene TRBJ2-7; TRBD1 agrees at 7 bases. Germline V lookup: CDR1 SQVTM, CDR2 ANQGSEA. The CDR3 runs to 14 residues. V trimming: 2 bases; J trimming: 4 bases; junction bases outside the gene matches: 8. The CDR3 reads CSVELRQGRYEQYF. The DNA for the CDR3 is TGCAGCGTTGAACTGCGACAGGGCCGTTACGAGCAGTACTTC.

The chain has TRBV6-2 or TRBV6-3 and TRBJ2-1; 8 nucleotides match TRBD2. The CDR3 has 17 residues. Trimming removed 4 bases from V and 5 bases from J; junction bases left unmatched: 13. Germline CDR1 MNHEY, CDR2 SVGEGT. The DNA of the CDR3 is TGTGCCAGCAGTTGGACCCAAATAGCGGGGCCAGACAATGAGCAGTTCTTC. Its protein product is CASSWTQIAGPDNEQFF.

This chain connects TRBV19 to TRBJ1-5; 9 bases align to TRBD1. CDR1 is LNHDA, CDR2 SQIVND, per germline (reference sequence). The CDR3 spans 17 residues. V shed 3 bases and J 5 bases; nucleotides not matched to a gene: 11. The CDR3 region has the DNA TGTGCCAGTAGTATCGAGGGGACAGGGCCCCTTCATCAGCCCCAGCATTTT. Translation gives CASSIEGTGPLHQPQHF.

The chain combines TRBV5-1 with TRBJ2-2, with TRBD1 matching over 7 bases. The V gene's germline CDR1 is SGHRS and CDR2 YFSETQ. V dropped 3 bases and J dropped 3; count of bases not matched to a gene: 5. The CDR3 is made up of 15 amino acids. CDR3 coding DNA: TGCGCCAGCAGCTATGCAGGGGGTGACACCGGGGAGCTGTTTTTT. As protein: CASSYAGGDTGELFF.

The J gene is TRBJ1-1, the V gene TRBV25-1; D might be TRBD1 (5 bases). The CDR3 consists of 12 residues. Germline CDR1 reads MGHDK; CDR2 reads SYGVNS. The V end lost 10 bases, the J end lost 0 bases, and 9 bases lay between the germline ends. The CDR3 DNA follows: TGTGCCACCCGGGGGGTGAACACTGAAGCTTTCTTT. Protein sequence: CATRGVNTEAFF.

This clone has more than one count but fewer than ten. The rearrangement joins TRBV18 to TRBJ1-2; TRBD1 might be the D (6 bases). This CDR3 has 14 amino acids. Germline V gene lookup returns CDR1 KGHSH and CDR2 LQKENI. The V end was cut by 2 bases, the J end by 0 bases, with 7 bases between. The CDR3 loop reads CASSPNRANYGYTF. The CDR3 nucleotides are TGTGCCAGCTCACCAAACAGGGCTAACTATGGCTACACCTTC.

The genes are TRBV20-1 and TRBJ1-1; D not resolved. Germline values: CDR1 DFQATT, CDR2 SNEGSKA (reference sequence). The CDR3 extends over 11 amino acids. The V end lost 6 bases, the J end lost 1 base, and 6 bases lay between the germline ends. The CDR3 nucleotides read TGCAGTGCATCAGGGAACACTGAAGCTTTCTTT. This sequence encodes CSASGNTEAFF.

This chain uses TRBV10-2 with TRBJ1-1; D gene ambiguous. Germline V CDR1 and CDR2: WSHSY, SAAADI. V was pared by 3 bases and J by 2 bases, with 7 bases between. The CDR3 runs to 13 residues. CDR3 amino acids: CASSDSGNTEAFF. For the CDR3, the DNA is TGCGCCAGCAGTGATTCAGGAAACACTGAAGCTTTCTTT.

The chain recombines TRBV7-8 with TRBJ1-5, with D unresolved. V was clipped by 5 bases and J by 2 bases, with 19 bases between them. The germline gives CDR1 SGHVS, CDR2 FQNEAQ. CDR3 length: 17 amino acids. CDR3 sequence (DNA): TGTGCCAGCAGCCCTTCCCGGGTCCCGCCGCGCAATCAGCCCCAGCATTTT. Its protein product is CASSPSRVPPRNQPQHF.

The V gene is TRBV7-2, the J gene TRBJ2-6; D uncertain. Germline assignment: CDR1 SGHTA and CDR2 FQGNSA. Trimming took 1 base from V and 3 from J, leaving 10 bases between them. The CDR3 is made up of 16 amino acids. The CDR3 protein is CASSLGLGSGANVLTF. The CDR3, as DNA: TGTGCCAGCAGCTTAGGGTTGGGCAGTGGGGCCAACGTCCTGACTTTC.

V gene TRBV19 combines with J gene TRBJ1-1; 8 bases are shared with TRBD1. The CDR3 spans 14 residues. V shed 4 bases, J shed 1 base, and the junction held 2 bases outside the gene matches. Per germline, CDR1 LNHDA and CDR2 SQIVND (reference sequence). The CDR3 DNA sequence: TGTGCCAGTAGTACGCAGGGGGCGAACACTGAAGCTTTCTTT. It encodes CASSTQGANTEAFF.

CDR3 sequence reads: CASSLGWGDPPSPLHF. In DNA form, the CDR3 reads TGTGCCAGCAGCTTAGGGTGGGGGGACCCCCCTTCACCCCTCCACTTT. V is TRBV7-2 and J is TRBJ1-6; D is perhaps TRBD1 (5 bases). The V and J ends lost 1 base and 9 bases respectively, with 16 bases between them. The CDR3 sequence is 16 residues long. Germline V CDR1 and CDR2: SGHTA, FQGNSA. Full variable domain (remainder filled in from reference TRBV7-2 and TRBJ1-6): GAGVSQSPSNKVTEKGKDVELRCDPISGHTALYWYRQSLGQGLEFLIYFQGNSAPDKSGLPSDRFSAERTGGSVSTLTIQRTQQEDSAVYLCASSLGWGDPPSPLHFGNGTRLTVT.

The chain recombines TRBV7-9 with TRBJ2-7, with D possibly matching TRBD1 (5 bases). Trimming cost V 4 bases and J 3 bases, with 13 bases left between them. The CDR3 totals 14 residues. CDR1 and CDR2 from the germline V gene are SEHNR and FQNEAQ (reference sequence). CDR3 sequence reads: CASSWGTGNYEQYF. CDR3 bases: TGTGCCAGCAGCTGGGGCACAGGAAACTACGAGCAGTACTTC. The full variable domain, in which reference TRBV7-9 and TRBJ2-7 provide the parts outside the CDR3, is DTGVSQNPRHKITKRGQNVTFRCDPISEHNRLYWYRQTLGQGPEFLTYFQNEAQLEKSRLLSDRFSAERPKGSFSTLEIQRTEQGDSAMYLCASSWGTGNYEQYFGPGTRLTVT.

The chain is built from TRBV19 and TRBJ2-5; TRBD2 agrees at 9 bases. The CDR3 consists of 17 residues. The ends lost 4 bases at V and 1 base at J; junction bases unmatched: 10. Germline CDR1 reads LNHDA; CDR2 reads SQIVND (reference sequence). The CDR3 loop reads CASSNLRGGRGQETQYF. For the CDR3, the DNA is TGTGCCAGTAGTAACTTGCGGGGGGGCCGGGGCCAAGAGACCCAGTACTTC.

The rearrangement joins TRBV18 to TRBJ1-5, with D tentatively TRBD1 (6 bases). Germline-derived CDR1 and CDR2 are KGHSH and LQKENI. V lost 2 bases, J lost 5 bases, and 16 bases lay in between. CDR3 length: 16 residues. CDR3 residues: CASSPGGGGPYQPQHF. The CDR3 DNA sequence: TGTGCCAGCTCACCAGGGGGAGGGGGTCCATATCAGCCCCAGCATTTT.

The rearrangement uses TRBV3-1 (or the pseudogene TRBV3-2) and TRBJ1-2, with TRBD1 as a possible D gene (6 bases). This CDR3 is 14 amino acids long. Germline values: CDR1 LGHDT, CDR2 YNNKEL (reference sequence). The germline V and J ends were trimmed by 0 bases and 4 bases, with 9 bases remaining between them. The CDR3 coding sequence is TGTGCCAGCAGCCAAGACTACAGGGTCTATGGCTACACCTTC. Its translation: CASSQDYRVYGYTF.

The rearrangement links TRBV14 to TRBJ1-2; D may be TRBD1 (6 bases). CDR1 SGHDN and CDR2 FVKESK come from the germline V gene. Trimming took 4 bases from V and 7 from J, leaving 13 bases between them. This CDR3 is 13 amino acids long. The CDR3 DNA is TGTGCCAGCAGCCTCATCAGGGGATTTGGCTACACCTTC. This codes for CASSLIRGFGYTF.

V usage is TRBV9 and J usage is TRBJ1-3; possibly TRBD1 for D (5 bases). V lost 0 bases and J 2 bases, leaving 15 bases between the germline ends. This CDR3 has 17 residues. The germline gives CDR1 SGDLS, CDR2 YYNGEE. The CDR3 loop reads CASSVDGAGMAGNTIYF. The CDR3 DNA follows: TGTGCCAGCAGCGTAGACGGGGCGGGGATGGCTGGAAACACCATATATTTT.

The chain is built from TRBV7-9 and TRBJ2-7, with 7 bases that match TRBD1. The CDR3 is made up of 16 amino acids. Germline V gene lookup returns CDR1 SEHNR and CDR2 FQNEAQ (reference sequence). J was trimmed by 6 bases and V by 5 bases; bases with no gene match: 16. CDR3 loop: CASSRNPDRARGEQYF. Here the CDR3 DNA reads TGTGCCAGCAGCCGAAACCCTGACAGGGCGAGGGGCGAGCAGTACTTC.

The chain has TRBV5-1 and TRBJ2-7; possible D gene TRBD1, 5 bases. CDR1 SGHRS and CDR2 YFSETQ come from the germline V gene. Trimming left V 6 bases short and J 0 bases short, with 16 bases between. The CDR3 length is 15 residues. CDR3 region: CASTRAQGSSYEQYF. CDR3 nucleotides: TGCGCCAGCACCCGGGCCCAGGGTTCCTCCTACGAGCAGTACTTC.

V gene TRBV19 combines with J gene TRBJ2-1; a possible D gene is TRBD2 (7 bases). The CDR3 covers 14 residues. Germline V gene data show CDR1 as LNHDA and CDR2 as SQIVND (reference sequence). Trimming stripped 7 bases from V and 8 bases from J, with 18 bases between. The chain's CDR3 is CASKLAGAIHEQFF. Written as DNA, the CDR3 is TGTGCCAGTAAGCTCGCGGGGGCCATCCATGAGCAGTTCTTC.

The V and J genes are TRBV12-2 and TRBJ1-5. TRBV12-2 is a recognized pseudogene. This CDR3 contains 14 residues. The CDR3: CASRPNPGYQPQHF. As DNA, the CDR3 is TGTGCAAGTCGCCCCAACCCGGGGTATCAGCCCCAGCATTTT.

This sequence joins TRBV6-2 or TRBV6-3 and TRBJ2-7; TRBD1 might be the D (5 bases). This CDR3 contains 15 residues. V was pared by 0 bases and J by 4 bases, with 13 bases between. The germline V gene encodes CDR1 MNHEY and CDR2 SVGEGT. The DNA of the CDR3 is TGTGCCAGCAGTTACTCGACCTGGACACAGTACGAGCAGTACTTC. Amino acid sequence: CASSYSTWTQYEQYF.

The chain recombines TRBV3-1 (or the pseudogene TRBV3-2) with TRBJ1-4, with D perhaps TRBD1 (5 bases). The germline gives CDR1 LGHDT, CDR2 YNNKEL (reference sequence). This CDR3 contains 15 residues. Trimming cost V 6 bases and J 8 bases, with 19 bases left between them. Here the CDR3 reads CASSSRSGVGEKLFF. CDR3 nucleotide sequence: TGTGCCAGCAGTTCAAGGTCGGGGGTCGGGGAAAAACTGTTTTTT.